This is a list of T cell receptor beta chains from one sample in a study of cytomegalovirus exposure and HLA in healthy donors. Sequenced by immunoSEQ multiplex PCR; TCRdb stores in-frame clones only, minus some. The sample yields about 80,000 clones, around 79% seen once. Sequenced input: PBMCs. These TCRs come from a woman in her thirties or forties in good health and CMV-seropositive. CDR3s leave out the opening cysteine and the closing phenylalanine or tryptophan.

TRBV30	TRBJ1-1	AWRRRDLTNTEAF
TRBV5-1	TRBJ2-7	ASSLGAGVYEQY
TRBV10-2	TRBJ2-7	ASSEVGFNTYEQY
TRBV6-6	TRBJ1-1	ASSYGGSGTEAF
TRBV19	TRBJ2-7	ASSRVWNEQY
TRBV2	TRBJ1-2	AGHRGGGYT
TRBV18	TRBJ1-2	ASSRYGTGTEAKGYGYT
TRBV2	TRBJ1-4	ASSRARAANEKLF
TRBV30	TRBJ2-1	AWRAPPGVRDNEQF
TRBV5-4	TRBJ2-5	ASSLAAGQVIQETQY
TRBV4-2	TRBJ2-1	ASSRRSGSVEQF
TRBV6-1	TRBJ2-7	ASSARSGHREQY
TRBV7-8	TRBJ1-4	ASSPEGQRNEKLF
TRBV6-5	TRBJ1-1	ASSYAAGGMGTEAF
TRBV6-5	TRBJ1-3	ASRVTGVGNTIY
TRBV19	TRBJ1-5	ASSIAGGDQPQH
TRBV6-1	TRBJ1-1	ASSTDRGGAEAF